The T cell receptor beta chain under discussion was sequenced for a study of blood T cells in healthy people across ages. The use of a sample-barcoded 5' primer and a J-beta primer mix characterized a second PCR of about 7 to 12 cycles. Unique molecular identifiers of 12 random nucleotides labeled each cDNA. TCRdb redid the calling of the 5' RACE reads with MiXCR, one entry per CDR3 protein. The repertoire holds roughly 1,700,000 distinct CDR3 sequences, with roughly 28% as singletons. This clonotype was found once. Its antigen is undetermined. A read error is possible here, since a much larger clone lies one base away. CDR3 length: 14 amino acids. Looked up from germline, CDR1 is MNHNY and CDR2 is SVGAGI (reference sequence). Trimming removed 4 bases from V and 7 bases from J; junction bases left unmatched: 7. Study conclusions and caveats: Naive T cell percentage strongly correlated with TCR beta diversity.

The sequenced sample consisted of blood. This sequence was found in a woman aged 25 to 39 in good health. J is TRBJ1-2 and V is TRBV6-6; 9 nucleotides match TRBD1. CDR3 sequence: CASSFSTGGGGYTF. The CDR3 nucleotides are TGTGCCAGCAGTTTCTCAACAGGGGGCGGTGGCTACACCTTC.